These T cell receptor beta chains were read from a single sample in a study of T cell clones after liver transplantation. TCRdb's copy holds only in-frame clones and misses some; the assay was immunoSEQ multiplex PCR. The table lists 65,000 to 95,000 clones, about 80% of them singletons. This material consisted of CD4+ T cells from blood, taken before liver transplant. The receptors were gathered from a human donor who received a liver transplant. CDR3s include the opening cysteine and the closing phenylalanine or tryptophan. A D gene is named only where the DNA matches it firmly. A clone size is listed for some rows: how often the clone was seen (once, few, many), or a class if it is expanded.

>15|NA|TRBJ2-2|TRBV7-2|TRBD2
TGTGCCAGCAGCTTCGGACTAGTTGGGACCGGGGAGCTGTTTTTT
CASSFGLVGTGELFF
>18|NA|TRBJ2-1|TRBV9|TRBD2
TGTGCCAGCAGCGAACGACCTCTAGCGGGAGGTACCTACAATGAGCAGTTCTTC
CASSERPLAGGTYNEQFF
>13|NA|TRBJ2-1|TRBV28|NA
TGTGCCAGCATCCTAAACCGGGGGGCTGAGCAGTTCTTC
CASILNRGAEQFF
>15|NA|TRBJ1-2|TRBV6-5|TRBD1
TGTGCCAGCAGTTCTGGGGGACAGGGGTTCTATGGCTACACCTTC
CASSSGGQGFYGYTF
>13|NA|TRBJ2-5|TRBV7-3|TRBD1
TGTGCCAGCAGCCCGGACAGGGGAGAGACCCAGTACTTC
CASSPDRGETQYF
>16|NA|TRBJ2-1|TRBV5-1|TRBD1
TGCGCCAGCAGCTTCTTAGGGACAGCCACCTACAATGAGCAGTTCTTC
CASSFLGTATYNEQFF
>14|NA|TRBJ1-1|TRBV5-8|NA
TGTGCCAGCAGCTTGGAGGGGCTGAACACTGAAGCTTTCTTT
CASSLEGLNTEAFF
>15|few|TRBJ1-1|TRBV18|NA
TGTGCCAGCTCACCACGGACGGGGCAGGGCACTGAAGCTTTCTTT
CASSPRTGQGTEAFF
>15|NA|TRBJ1-2|TRBV9|TRBD1
TGTGCCAGCAGCGTAGAGGGACAGGGGAACTATGGCTACACCTTC
CASSVEGQGNYGYTF
>14|few|TRBJ1-2|TRBV28|NA
TGTGCCAGCACCCCGGACCAGAGGATCGGTGGCTACACCTTC
CASTPDQRIGGYTF
>15|NA|TRBJ2-7|TRBV28|NA
TGTGCCAGCAGTCCCCACTCGAGATTATGGGGCGAGCAGTACTTC
CASSPHSRLWGEQYF
>15|NA|TRBJ1-1|TRBV18|TRBD1
TGTGCCAGCTCACCTCTTGGACAGGGCGGCACTGAAGCTTTCTTT
CASSPLGQGGTEAFF
>12|NA|TRBJ1-2|TRBV7-9|NA
TGTGCCAGCGGCCCTCGGACAGACGGCTACACCTTC
CASGPRTDGYTF
>16|NA|TRBJ1-2|TRBV5-1|NA
TGCGCCAGCAGCCTGGTTCCGCTCGGGGGCGGGAGTGGCTACACCTTC
CASSLVPLGGGSGYTF
>13|NA|TRBJ1-4|TRBV2|TRBD1
TGTGCCAGCAGGTGGGACAGTAATGAAAAACTGTTTTTT
CASRWDSNEKLFF
>15|NA|TRBJ2-2|TRBV23-1|NA
TGCGCCAGCAGTCAAGACAATGGGGGCACCGGGGAGCTGTTTTTT
CASSQDNGGTGELFF
>15|once|TRBJ2-1|TRBV4-1|TRBD1
TGCGCCAGCAGACCCTTGGACAGGGAATACAATGAGCAGTTCTTC
CASRPLDREYNEQFF
>15|NA|TRBJ2-7|TRBV7-2|NA
TGTGCCAGCAGCTTACATACGGGAAGCTCCTACGAGCAGTACTTC
CASSLHTGSSYEQYF
>15|NA|TRBJ1-1|TRBV10-1|NA
TGCGCCAGCAGTGATGGGAAGGGTTCGGACACTGAAGCTTTCTTT
CASSDGKGSDTEAFF
>14|NA|TRBJ1-3|TRBV4-2|NA
TGTGCCAGCAGCCAGACAGTCTCTGGAAACACCATATATTTT
CASSQTVSGNTIYF
>17|NA|TRBJ2-7|TRBV28|TRBD2
TGTGCCAGCAGTTTAGGGTCGGCTAGCGGGAGTTCCTACGAGCAGTACTTC
CASSLGSASGSSYEQYF
>16|NA|TRBJ1-3|TRBV4-1|NA
TGCGCCAGCAGCCAAGATCTCCGGGGTGACTGGAACACCATATATTTT
CASSQDLRGDWNTIYF
>15|NA|TRBJ1-3|TRBV18|NA
TGTGCCAGCTCACCGGTTAGAGGGAATGGAAACACCATATATTTT
CASSPVRGNGNTIYF
>16|NA|TRBJ2-3|TRBV11-3|TRBD1
TGTGCCAGCAGCTCGTCCCGGGACAGCCTCACAGATACGCAGTATTTT
CASSSSRDSLTDTQYF
>15|NA|TRBJ1-1|TRBV6-6|NA
TGTGCCAGCAGTTACGCGGGACGGATGAACACTGAAGCTTTCTTT
CASSYAGRMNTEAFF
>16|NA|TRBJ2-7|TRBV10-2|NA
TGCGCCAGCAGTGAGGTGGGAGGCGGTCGCTCCTACGAGCAGTACTTC
CASSEVGGGRSYEQYF
>15|NA|TRBJ1-1|TRBV14|NA
TGTGCCAGCAGCCAAGAGAGAGTGAGGGGCACTGAAGCTTTCTTT
CASSQERVRGTEAFF
>16|NA|TRBJ1-1|TRBV5-1|TRBD1
TGCGCCAGCAGCCAACGAAGACGGACAGGGGACACTGAAGCTTTCTTT
CASSQRRRTGDTEAFF
>11|NA|TRBJ2-7|TRBV20-1|NA
TGCAGTGCAAACACGCAGGGGTGGCAGTACTTC
CSANTQGWQYF
>13|NA|TRBJ2-7|TRBV29-1|TRBD2
TGCAGCGTTCTTAGCGGGAGAGACTACGAGCAGTACTTC
CSVLSGRDYEQYF
>16|NA|TRBJ2-1|TRBV10-3|TRBD2
TGTGCCATCAGTGAGTCGACGCGGGGGACCTACAATGAGCAGTTCTTC
CAISESTRGTYNEQFF
>14|NA|TRBJ1-1|TRBV11-2|NA
TGTGCCAGCAGCCTGGGCCCCACTCCGACTGAAGCTTTCTTT
CASSLGPTPTEAFF
>15|NA|TRBJ2-5|TRBV4-1|NA
TGCGCCAGCAGCCGCCTTCCGACAGCGCAAGAGACCCAGTACTTC
CASSRLPTAQETQYF
>12|NA|TRBJ1-2|TRBV5-6|NA
TGTGCCAGCAGCTTGCCGGGGTATGGCTACACCTTC
CASSLPGYGYTF
>14|NA|TRBJ2-3|TRBV12-5|NA
TGTGCTAGTGGTTTCGGTAGTTCGGTAGATACGCAGTATTTT
CASGFGSSVDTQYF
>14|NA|TRBJ1-1|TRBV9|NA
TGTGCCAGCAGCGTAGGCCCGGAGAACACTGAAGCTTTCTTT
CASSVGPENTEAFF
>17|NA|TRBJ2-1|TRBV4-1|TRBD2
TGCGCCAGCAGCCGTTCCTCAGCAGCGGGACCTCTCAATGAGCAGTTCTTC
CASSRSSAAGPLNEQFF
>13|NA|TRBJ2-1|TRBV4-3|NA
TGCGCCAGCAGCCAGAGACAGTCCCTGGAGCAGTTCTTC
CASSQRQSLEQFF
>14|NA|TRBJ1-2|TRBV9|TRBD1
TGTGCCAGCAGCGCCGGGACAGCTAACTATGGCTACACCTTC
CASSAGTANYGYTF
>14|NA|TRBJ1-2|TRBV28|TRBD1
TGTGCCAGCAGTTTATCGACAGGGCATATTGGCTACACCTTC
CASSLSTGHIGYTF
>13|NA|TRBJ1-1|TRBV30|NA
TGTGCCTGGGGTCTTCAGGTCAACACTGAAGCTTTCTTT
CAWGLQVNTEAFF
>15|NA|TRBJ2-1|TRBV28|NA
TGTGCCAGCAGTGCCCAACGGGGGTCCTACAATGAGCAGTTCTTC
CASSAQRGSYNEQFF
>17|NA|TRBJ1-2|TRBV28|TRBD1
TGTGCCAGCAGTTTGAGGGCAGGGGGCCCCGCTTACTATGGCTACACCTTC
CASSLRAGGPAYYGYTF
>13|NA|TRBJ2-1|TRBV2|NA
TGTGCCAGCGGAGACTTCGGGGTATCTGAGCAGTTCTTC
CASGDFGVSEQFF
>14|NA|TRBJ2-5|TRBV30|NA
TGTGCCTGGAGTGTAGGGCTAGCCTCAGAGACCCAGTACTTC
CAWSVGLASETQYF